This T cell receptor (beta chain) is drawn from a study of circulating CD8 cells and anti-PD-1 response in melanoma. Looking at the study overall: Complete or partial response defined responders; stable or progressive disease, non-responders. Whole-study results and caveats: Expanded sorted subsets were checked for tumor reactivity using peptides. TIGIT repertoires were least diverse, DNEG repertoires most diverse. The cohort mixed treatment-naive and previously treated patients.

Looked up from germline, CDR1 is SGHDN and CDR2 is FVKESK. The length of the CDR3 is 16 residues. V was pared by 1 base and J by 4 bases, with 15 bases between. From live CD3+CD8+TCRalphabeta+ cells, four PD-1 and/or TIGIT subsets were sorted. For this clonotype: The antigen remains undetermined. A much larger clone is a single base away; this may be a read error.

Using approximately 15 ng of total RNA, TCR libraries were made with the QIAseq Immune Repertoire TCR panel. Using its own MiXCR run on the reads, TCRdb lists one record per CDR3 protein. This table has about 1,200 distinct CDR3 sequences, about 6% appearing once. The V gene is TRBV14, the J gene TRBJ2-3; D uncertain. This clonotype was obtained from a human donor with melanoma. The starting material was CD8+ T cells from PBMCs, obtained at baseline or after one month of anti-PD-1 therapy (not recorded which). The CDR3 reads CASSQGSVFDADTQYF. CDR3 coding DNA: TGTGCCAGCAGCCAAGGGAGCGTTTTCGACGCAGATACGCAGTATTTT.